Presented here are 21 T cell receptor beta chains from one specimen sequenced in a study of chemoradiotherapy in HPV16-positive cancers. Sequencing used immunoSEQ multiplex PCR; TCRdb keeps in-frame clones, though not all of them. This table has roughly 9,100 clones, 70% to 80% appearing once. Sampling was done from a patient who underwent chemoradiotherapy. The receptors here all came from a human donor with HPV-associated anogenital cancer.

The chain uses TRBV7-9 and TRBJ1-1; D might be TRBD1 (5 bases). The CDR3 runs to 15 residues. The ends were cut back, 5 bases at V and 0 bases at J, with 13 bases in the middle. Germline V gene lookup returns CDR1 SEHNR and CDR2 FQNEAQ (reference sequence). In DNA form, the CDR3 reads TGTGCCAGCAGCCCTAGGACATCTATGAACACTGAAGCTTTCTTT. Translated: CASSPRTSMNTEAFF.

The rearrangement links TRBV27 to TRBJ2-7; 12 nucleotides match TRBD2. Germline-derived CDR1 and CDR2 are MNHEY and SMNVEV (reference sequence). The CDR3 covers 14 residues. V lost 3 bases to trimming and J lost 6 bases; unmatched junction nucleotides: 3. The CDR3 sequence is CASSFSSGGVEQYF. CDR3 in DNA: TGTGCCAGCAGTTTCTCTAGCGGGGGGGTCGAGCAGTACTTC.

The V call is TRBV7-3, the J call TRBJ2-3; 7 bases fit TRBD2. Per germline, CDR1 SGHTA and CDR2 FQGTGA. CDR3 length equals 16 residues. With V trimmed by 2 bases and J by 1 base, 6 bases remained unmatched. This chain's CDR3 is CASSLYGSGGTDTQYF. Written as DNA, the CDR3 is TGTGCCAGCAGCTTATACGGGAGCGGGGGCACAGATACGCAGTATTTT.

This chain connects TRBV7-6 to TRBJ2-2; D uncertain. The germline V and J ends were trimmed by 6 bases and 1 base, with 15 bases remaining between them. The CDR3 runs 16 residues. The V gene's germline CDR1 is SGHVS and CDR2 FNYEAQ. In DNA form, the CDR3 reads TGTGCCAGCAGGGTCGATGGTGGGTTGAACACCGGGGAGCTGTTTTTT. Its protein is CASRVDGGLNTGELFF. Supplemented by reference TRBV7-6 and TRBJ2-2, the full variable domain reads GAGVSQSPRYKVTKRGQDVALRCDPISGHVSLYWYRQALGQGPEFLTYFNYEAQQDKSGLPNDRFSAERPEGSISTLTIQRTEQRDSAMYRCASRVDGGLNTGELFFGEGSRLTVL.

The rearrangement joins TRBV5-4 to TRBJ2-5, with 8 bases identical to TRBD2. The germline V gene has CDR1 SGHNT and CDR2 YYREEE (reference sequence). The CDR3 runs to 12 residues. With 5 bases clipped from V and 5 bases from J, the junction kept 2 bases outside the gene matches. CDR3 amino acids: CASRASGETQYF. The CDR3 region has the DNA TGTGCCAGCAGGGCTAGCGGGGAGACCCAGTACTTC.

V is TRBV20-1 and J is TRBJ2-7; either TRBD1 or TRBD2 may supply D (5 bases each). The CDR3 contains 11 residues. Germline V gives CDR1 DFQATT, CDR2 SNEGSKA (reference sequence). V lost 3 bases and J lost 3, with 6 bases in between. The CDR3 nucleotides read TGCAGTGCTAGGGGGGACTACGAGCAGTACTTC. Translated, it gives CSARGDYEQYF.

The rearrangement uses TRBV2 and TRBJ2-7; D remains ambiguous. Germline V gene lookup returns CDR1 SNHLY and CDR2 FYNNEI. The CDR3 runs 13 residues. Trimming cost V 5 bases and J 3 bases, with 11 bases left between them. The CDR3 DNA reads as TGTGCCAGCAGTAGCCACCCAGGCTACGAGCAGTACTTC. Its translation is CASSSHPGYEQYF.

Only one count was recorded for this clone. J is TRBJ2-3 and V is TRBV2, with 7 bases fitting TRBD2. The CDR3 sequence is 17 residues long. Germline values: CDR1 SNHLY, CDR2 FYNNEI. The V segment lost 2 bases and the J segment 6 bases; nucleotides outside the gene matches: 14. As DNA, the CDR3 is TGTGCCAGCAGTGAAAGTTATTCGGGACTACCGGTGGATACGCAGTATTTT. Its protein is CASSESYSGLPVDTQYF. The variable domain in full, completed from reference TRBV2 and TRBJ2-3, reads EPEVTQTPSHQVTQMGQEVILRCVPISNHLYFYWYRQILGQKVEFLVSFYNNEISEKSEIFDDQFSVERPDGSNFTLKIRSTKLEDSAMYFCASSESYSGLPVDTQYFGPGTRLTVL.

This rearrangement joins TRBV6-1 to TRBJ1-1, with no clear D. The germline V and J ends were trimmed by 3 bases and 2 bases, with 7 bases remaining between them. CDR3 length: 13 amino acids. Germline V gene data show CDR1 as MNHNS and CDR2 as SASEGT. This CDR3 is CASSESINTEAFF. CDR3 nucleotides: TGTGCCAGCAGTGAGTCGATTAACACTGAAGCTTTCTTT.

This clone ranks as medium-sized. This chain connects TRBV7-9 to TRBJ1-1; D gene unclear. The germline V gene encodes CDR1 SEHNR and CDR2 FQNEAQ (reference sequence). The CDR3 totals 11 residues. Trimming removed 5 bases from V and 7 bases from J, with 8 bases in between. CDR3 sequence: CASSIQREAFF. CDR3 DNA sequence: TGTGCCAGCAGCATACAGCGTGAAGCTTTCTTT.

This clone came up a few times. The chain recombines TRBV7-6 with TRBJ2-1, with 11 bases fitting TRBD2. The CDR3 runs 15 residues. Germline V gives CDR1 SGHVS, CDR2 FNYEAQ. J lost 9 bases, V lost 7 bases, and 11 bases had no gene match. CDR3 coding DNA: TGTGCCAGCAATTTAGCGGGGGGGCCAAGCCCTGAGCAGTTCTTC. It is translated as CASNLAGGPSPEQFF.

The CDR3 loop reads CASSLAGVNSPLHF. CDR3 nucleotides: TGTGCCAGCAGCCTAGCGGGGGTTAATTCACCCCTCCACTTT. The gene calls are TRBV14 and TRBJ1-6, with D possibly being TRBD1 (5 bases). The germline V gene has CDR1 SGHDN and CDR2 FVKESK. The CDR3 sequence is 14 residues long. The V end lost 4 bases, the J end lost 6 bases, and 10 bases lay between the germline ends.

CDR3 DNA sequence: TGTGCCTGGAGTGTACGGGGCGGGGGTTCTCTTTGGTTCGAGCAGTACTTC. Its protein product is CAWSVRGGGSLWFEQYF. The chain has TRBV30 and TRBJ2-7, with 7 positions matching TRBD2. Losses at the gene ends were 0 bases for V and 6 bases for J; bases not matched to a gene: 17. The CDR3 length is 17 residues. The germline gives CDR1 GTSNPN, CDR2 SVGIG (reference sequence).

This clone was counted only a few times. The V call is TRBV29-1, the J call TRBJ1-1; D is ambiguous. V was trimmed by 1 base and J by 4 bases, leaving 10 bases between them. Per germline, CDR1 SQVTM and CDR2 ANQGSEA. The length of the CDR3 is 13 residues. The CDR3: CSVEGRGTTEAFF. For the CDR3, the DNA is TGCAGCGTTGAAGGGCGGGGAACCACTGAAGCTTTCTTT.

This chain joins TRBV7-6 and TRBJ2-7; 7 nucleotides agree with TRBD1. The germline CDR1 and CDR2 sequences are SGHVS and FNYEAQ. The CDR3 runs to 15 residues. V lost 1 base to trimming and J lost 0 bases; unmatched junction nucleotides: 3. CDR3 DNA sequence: TGTGCCAGCAGCTTAGACAGGGGCCTCTCCTACGAGCAGTACTTC. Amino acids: CASSLDRGLSYEQYF.

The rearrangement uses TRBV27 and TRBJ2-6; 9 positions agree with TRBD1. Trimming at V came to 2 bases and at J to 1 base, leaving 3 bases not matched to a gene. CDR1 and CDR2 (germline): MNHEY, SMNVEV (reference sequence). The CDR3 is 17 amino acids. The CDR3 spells CASSLVTGGSGANVLTF. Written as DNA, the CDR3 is TGTGCCAGCAGTTTAGTGACAGGGGGATCTGGGGCCAACGTCCTGACTTTC. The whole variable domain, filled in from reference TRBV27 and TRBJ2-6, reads EAQVTQNPRYLITVTGKKLTVTCSQNMNHEYMSWYRQDPGLGLRQIYYSMNVEVTDKGDVPEGYKVSRKEKRNFPLILESPSPNQTSLYFCASSLVTGGSGANVLTFGAGSRLTVL.

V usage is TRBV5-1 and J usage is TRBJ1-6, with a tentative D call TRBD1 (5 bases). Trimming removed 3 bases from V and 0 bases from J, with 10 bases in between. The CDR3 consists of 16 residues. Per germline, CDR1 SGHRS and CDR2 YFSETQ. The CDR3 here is CASSSRDGSYNSPLHF. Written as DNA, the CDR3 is TGCGCCAGCAGCTCCCGGGACGGCTCCTATAATTCACCCCTCCACTTT.

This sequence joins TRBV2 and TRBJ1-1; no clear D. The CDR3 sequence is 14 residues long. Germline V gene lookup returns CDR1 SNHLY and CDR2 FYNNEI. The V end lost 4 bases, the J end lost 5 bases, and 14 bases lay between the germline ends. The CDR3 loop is CASSVKRLGTEAFF. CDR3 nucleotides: TGTGCCAGCAGTGTCAAGCGGTTGGGGACTGAAGCTTTCTTT. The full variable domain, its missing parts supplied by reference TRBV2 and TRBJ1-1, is EPEVTQTPSHQVTQMGQEVILRCVPISNHLYFYWYRQILGQKVEFLVSFYNNEISEKSEIFDDQFSVERPDGSNFTLKIRSTKLEDSAMYFCASSVKRLGTEAFFGQGTRLTVV.

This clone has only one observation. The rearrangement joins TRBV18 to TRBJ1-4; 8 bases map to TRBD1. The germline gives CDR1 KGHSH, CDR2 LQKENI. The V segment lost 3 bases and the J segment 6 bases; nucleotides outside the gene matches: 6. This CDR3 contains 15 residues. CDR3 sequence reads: CASSPPGGSDEKLFF. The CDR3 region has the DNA TGTGCCAGCTCACCCCCAGGGGGCTCCGATGAAAAACTGTTTTTT.

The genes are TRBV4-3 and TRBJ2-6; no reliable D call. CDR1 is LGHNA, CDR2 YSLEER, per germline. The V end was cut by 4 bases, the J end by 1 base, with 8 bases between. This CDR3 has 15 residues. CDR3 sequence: CASSREPSGANVLTF. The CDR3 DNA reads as TGCGCCAGCAGCCGTGAACCTTCTGGGGCCAACGTCCTGACTTTC.

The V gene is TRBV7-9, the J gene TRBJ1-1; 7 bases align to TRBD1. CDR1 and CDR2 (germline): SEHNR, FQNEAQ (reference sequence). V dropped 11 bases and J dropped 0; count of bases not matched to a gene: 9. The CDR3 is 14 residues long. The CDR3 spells CAGTLQGVNTEAFF. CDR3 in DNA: TGTGCCGGCACACTCCAGGGGGTGAACACTGAAGCTTTCTTT.